Presented here are 24 T cell receptor beta chains from one specimen sequenced in a study of blood T cell repertoires in COVID-19. The repertoire was sequenced with immunoSEQ multiplex PCR; TCRdb's copy has only in-frame clones and lacks some. There are under 200,000 clones in the sample; about nine tenths occur only once, and under 2% lies in the top ten. Sequencing was performed on peripheral blood. The receptors stem from a man between 18 and 35 years old with active or convalescent COVID-19.

The chain uses TRBV19 and TRBJ1-1; TRBD1 matches at 9 bases. The CDR3 extends over 15 amino acids. Germline-derived CDR1 and CDR2 are LNHDA and SQIVND (reference sequence). With V trimmed by 5 bases and J by 3 bases, 7 bases remained unmatched. CDR3 amino acids: CASSSTTGGYTEAFF. Written as DNA, the CDR3 is TGTGCCAGTAGTTCCACGACAGGGGGATACACTGAAGCTTTCTTT.

The J gene is TRBJ1-2, the V gene TRBV6-6; possibly TRBD1 for D (5 bases). Germline V gives CDR1 MNHNY, CDR2 SVGAGI (reference sequence). V lost 6 bases to trimming and J lost 4 bases, with 18 bases between them. This CDR3 is 15 amino acids long. CDR3 nucleotides: TGTGCCAGCAGCCAAATTCTGGGGCGGAGCTATGGCTACACCTTC. Its protein is CASSQILGRSYGYTF.

The gene calls are TRBV7-2 and TRBJ2-2; the match to TRBD2 covers 8 bases. Germline-derived CDR1 and CDR2 are SGHTA and FQGNSA. This CDR3 has 15 amino acids. Germline trimming cut 6 bases from V and 1 base from J; bases unmatched to any gene: 4. CDR3 DNA: TGTGCCAGCAGATGGACTAGCCAGAACACCGGGGAGCTGTTTTTT. Protein sequence: CASRWTSQNTGELFF.

The rearrangement joins TRBV6-5 to TRBJ1-1; no firm D call. Germline V gives CDR1 MNHEY, CDR2 SVGAGI. V shed 0 bases and J shed 0 bases, with 11 bases lying between them. This CDR3 is 16 amino acids long. CDR3 in DNA: TGTGCCAGCAGTTACTCTTCGGGGAATATGAACACTGAAGCTTTCTTT. Translation gives CASSYSSGNMNTEAFF.

CDR3 residues: CAISEGGGPTDTQYF. The CDR3 region has the DNA TGTGCCATCAGTGAAGGGGGAGGGCCCACAGATACGCAGTATTTT. The rearrangement joins TRBV10-3 to TRBJ2-3; a possible D gene is TRBD2 (7 bases). The CDR3 contains 15 residues. V lost 3 bases and J 2 bases, leaving 12 bases between the germline ends. Germline loops: CDR1 ENHRY, CDR2 SYGVKD.

The V and J genes are TRBV28 and TRBJ1-2; D gene unclear. The germline V gene encodes CDR1 MDHEN and CDR2 SYDVKM. The CDR3 extends over 12 amino acids. Trimming took off 1 base at V and 8 bases at J, with 8 bases between the two ends. The CDR3 DNA sequence: TGTGCCAGCAGTTTATTTTCGCGAGGCTACACCTTC. It translates to CASSLFSRGYTF.

V and J are TRBV9 and TRBJ2-7; D call uncertain. The CDR3 is 13 amino acids. CDR1 and CDR2 (germline): SGDLS, YYNGEE. V lost 3 bases, J lost 1 base, and 8 bases lay in between. CDR3 DNA sequence: TGTGCCAGCAGCGAAAGCGATTCCTACGAGCAGTACTTC. It specifies CASSESDSYEQYF.

The V gene is TRBV5-1, the J gene TRBJ1-5, with 9 bases lining up with TRBD1. V was clipped by 2 bases and J by 5 bases; unmatched bases: 2. Germline loops: CDR1 SGHRS, CDR2 YFSETQ. The CDR3 spans 14 residues. The CDR3 DNA follows: TGCGCCAGCAGCTTAACAGGGGGCGATCAGCCCCAGCATTTT. This gives the protein CASSLTGGDQPQHF.

The genes are TRBV14 and TRBJ1-1; TRBD1 might be the D (5 bases). Germline V lookup: CDR1 SGHDN, CDR2 FVKESK. With 5 bases removed from V and 2 bases from J, the gap between germline ends came to 9 bases. This CDR3 region has 13 residues. The CDR3 is CASSETANTEAFF. The CDR3 nucleotides read TGTGCCAGCAGCGAGACAGCCAACACTGAAGCTTTCTTT. The full variable domain, with the rest looked up from reference TRBV14 and TRBJ1-1, is EAGVTQFPSHSVIEKGQTVTLRCDPISGHDNLYWYRRVMGKEIKFLLHFVKESKQDESGMPNNRFLAERTGGTYSTLKVQPAELEDSGVYFCASSETANTEAFFGQGTRLTVV.

The chain joins TRBV18 to TRBJ2-1; 11 nucleotides align to TRBD2. Looked up from germline, CDR1 is KGHSH and CDR2 is LQKENI. V was pared by 4 bases and J by 4 bases, with 6 bases of the junction left unmatched. The CDR3 covers 16 residues. The CDR3 nucleotides read TGTGCCAGCTCACGTCTGACTAGCGGGGCGTACAATGAGCAGTTCTTC. It specifies CASSRLTSGAYNEQFF.

The chain is built from TRBV2 and TRBJ1-2, with 8 bases aligning to TRBD1. Germline loops: CDR1 SNHLY, CDR2 FYNNEI. With 4 bases clipped from V and 2 bases from J, the junction kept 6 bases outside the gene matches. The CDR3 length is 15 residues. Here the CDR3 DNA reads TGTGCCAGCAGTGTGGGGACAGGACGCAACTATGGCTACACCTTC. Translation: CASSVGTGRNYGYTF.

V is TRBV9 and J is TRBJ2-3; D not resolved. V was pared by 0 bases and J by 0 bases, with 5 bases between. This CDR3 spans 14 amino acids. From germline, CDR1 is SGDLS and CDR2 YYNGEE. The CDR3 region has the DNA TGTGCCAGCAGCGTAGACAGTAGCACAGATACGCAGTATTTT. Translated: CASSVDSSTDTQYF.

The chain couples TRBV30 to TRBJ1-5, with 10 nucleotides matching TRBD1. The germline CDR1 and CDR2 sequences are GTSNPN and SVGIG (reference sequence). CDR3 length: 15 residues. Unmatched junction bases numbered 2, after V lost 3 bases and J lost 0 bases. The CDR3 DNA reads TGTGCCTGGAGCGGGACAGGGGTTAGCAATCAGCCCCAGCATTTT. This codes for CAWSGTGVSNQPQHF.

V is TRBV2 and J is TRBJ2-7; D gene uncertain. The length of the CDR3 is 13 residues. Trimming took 4 bases from V and 3 from J, leaving 10 bases between them. The germline CDR1 and CDR2 sequences are SNHLY and FYNNEI. The CDR3 loop reads CASSADTDYEQYF. CDR3 DNA: TGTGCCAGCAGTGCCGACACCGACTACGAGCAGTACTTC.

In this sample, this clone turned up once. J is TRBJ2-1 and V is TRBV5-8; 7 nucleotides align to TRBD2. The CDR3 runs 12 residues. The V and J ends lost 4 bases and 12 bases, in that order; junction bases with no gene match: 7. The germline gives CDR1 SGHTS, CDR2 YDEGEE. The CDR3 here is CASSLPGLGQFF. CDR3 sequence (DNA): TGTGCCAGCAGCCTACCAGGACTAGGGCAGTTCTTC. Full variable domain (missing parts from reference TRBV5-8 and TRBJ2-1): EAGVTQSPTHLIKTRGQQATLRCSPISGHTSVYWYQQALGLGLQFLLWYDEGEERNRGNFPPRFSGRQFPNYSSELNVNALELEDSALYLCASSLPGLGQFFGPGTRLTVL.

This rearrangement joins TRBV5-1 to TRBJ2-3, with TRBD1 matching 10 bases. The germline V gene has CDR1 SGHRS and CDR2 YFSETQ. This CDR3 spans 14 amino acids. The ends lost 3 bases at V and 4 bases at J; junction bases unmatched: 2. CDR3: CASSWTGGPDTQYF. DNA for the CDR3: TGCGCCAGCAGCTGGACAGGGGGACCAGATACGCAGTATTTT.

The V call is TRBV30, the J call TRBJ2-1, with unresolved D. Germline-derived CDR1 and CDR2 are GTSNPN and SVGIG (reference sequence). The CDR3 has 11 amino acids. V lost 5 bases to trimming and J lost 5 bases, with 7 bases between them. For the CDR3, the DNA is TGTGCCTGGGGAATAAACAATGAGCAGTTCTTC. Protein product: CAWGINNEQFF. The full variable domain, completed using reference TRBV30 and TRBJ2-1, is SQTIHQWPATLVQPVGSPLSLECTVEGTSNPNLYWYRQAAGRGLQLLFYSVGIGQISSEVPQNLSASRPQDRQFILSSKKLLLSDSGFYLCAWGINNEQFFGPGTRLTVL.

The J gene is TRBJ2-2, the V gene TRBV5-4; TRBD2 matches at 9 bases. CDR1 is SGHNT, CDR2 YYREEE, per germline (reference sequence). Trimming at V came to 4 bases and at J to 1 base, leaving 5 bases not matched to a gene. This CDR3 has 16 amino acids. The CDR3 loop is CASSGKLAGNTGELFF. The CDR3, as DNA: TGTGCCAGCAGCGGAAAACTAGCGGGGAACACCGGGGAGCTGTTTTTT. The full variable domain, in which reference TRBV5-4 and TRBJ2-2 provide the parts outside the CDR3, is ETGVTQSPTHLIKTRGQQVTLRCSSQSGHNTVSWYQQALGQGPQFIFQYYREEENGRGNFPPRFSGLQFPNYSSELNVNALELDDSALYLCASSGKLAGNTGELFFGEGSRLTVL.

A few counts support this clone. The genes are TRBV19 and TRBJ1-2; 7 bases match TRBD1. Germline values: CDR1 LNHDA, CDR2 SQIVND (reference sequence). CDR3 size: 12 residues. Germline trimming cut 9 bases from V and 7 bases from J; bases unmatched to any gene: 8. The CDR3 DNA is TGTGCCAGCAGACAGGGTATAGTTGGCTACACCTTC. Encoded protein: CASRQGIVGYTF.

J is TRBJ2-1 and V is TRBV4-1; D gene uncertain. CDR1 is MGHRA, CDR2 YSYEKL, per germline. Trimming removed 3 bases from V and 5 bases from J, with 11 bases in between. The CDR3 has 14 amino acids. The CDR3 DNA is TGCGCCAGCAGCCAGGTGTTAGGAGACAATGAGCAGTTCTTC. Its protein product is CASSQVLGDNEQFF.

The chain carries TRBV20-1 and TRBJ2-7; D might be TRBD1 (6 bases). The germline gives CDR1 DFQATT, CDR2 SNEGSKA (reference sequence). Trimming removed 3 bases at V and 4 bases at J, with 10 bases between. The CDR3 is made up of 12 amino acids. Here the CDR3 DNA reads TGCAGTGCTAGTGGGGGACAATACGAGCAGTACTTC. Amino acid sequence: CSASGGQYEQYF.

V usage is TRBV10-1 and J usage is TRBJ1-1; perhaps TRBD1 as D (6 bases). Germline CDR1 WNHNN, CDR2 SYGVQD (reference sequence). The CDR3 covers 13 residues. V dropped 4 bases and J dropped 6 bases, with 12 bases sitting between them. As DNA, the CDR3 is TGCGCCAGCAGTGGTAACAGGGACGCTGAAGCTTTCTTT. Its protein is CASSGNRDAEAFF.

The V call is TRBV30, the J call TRBJ2-3, with D possibly being TRBD2 (7 bases). V lost 2 bases to trimming and J lost 5 bases, with 17 bases between them. CDR3 size: 15 residues. In germline, CDR1 is GTSNPN, CDR2 SVGIG (reference sequence). The CDR3 reads CAWSIGGGAIDTQYF. The CDR3 DNA sequence: TGTGCCTGGAGTATCGGTGGGGGGGCCATAGATACGCAGTATTTT.

V is TRBV19 and J is TRBJ2-3, with a tentative D call TRBD2 (6 bases). V was pared by 6 bases and J by 6 bases, with 16 bases between. Germline-derived CDR1 and CDR2 are LNHDA and SQIVND (reference sequence). The CDR3 contains 14 residues. The CDR3: CASRTSYNADTQYF. In nucleotides, the CDR3 is TGTGCCAGTAGAACTAGCTACAATGCGGATACGCAGTATTTT.